The 24 T cell receptor beta chains presented below share a single source sample, sequenced in a study of CD8+ T cells in alopecia areata (dated by TCRdb to 2016 to 2019). Taken with the paper, the label for time point translates to: baseline before oral tofacitinib. Library method: the immunoSEQ multiplex PCR assay. RNA was extracted from all samples and reverse transcribed into cDNA as template for TCR sequencing. The table comes from immuneACCESS by way of TCRdb, which keeps in-frame sequences with V and J called. Part of the clones is missing from these tables; in studies checked, under half for an unresolved V gene and the rest for unknown reasons. The sample has about 140,000 clones on record, roughly 50% of them singletons. The ten largest clones add up to around 6.6% of the sample. This specimen was CD4+ T cells sorted from blood, taken at week 0. The receptors originated from a human donor with alopecia areata.

The rearrangement links TRBV6-9 to TRBJ2-7, with 7 bases matching TRBD1. CDR3 length: 13 residues. V was pared by 7 bases and J by 5 bases, with 8 bases of the junction left unmatched. CDR1 MNHGY and CDR2 SVAAGI come from the germline V gene. The CDR3 nucleotides read TGTGCCAGCACCCCACAGGGGAGAAACGAGCAGTACTTC. This encodes CASTPQGRNEQYF.

This clone has more than one count but fewer than ten. The J gene is TRBJ2-7, the V gene TRBV19; D not resolved. The CDR3 has 11 residues. Germline V gives CDR1 LNHDA, CDR2 SQIVND (reference sequence). Trimming removed 5 bases from V and 2 bases from J, with 4 bases in between. The chain's CDR3 is CASSGAYEQYF. The CDR3 DNA reads as TGTGCCAGTAGTGGGGCCTACGAGCAGTACTTC.

The chain has TRBV5-4 and TRBJ2-7; TRBD2 matches 7 bases. J gave up 2 bases and V 2 bases, and 10 bases lay outside the gene matches. This CDR3 is 16 amino acids long. Germline V lookup: CDR1 SGHNT, CDR2 YYREEE (reference sequence). CDR3 DNA: TGTGCCAGCAGCTTCCAAATGAGGAGCGGGGCCTACGAGCAGTACTTC. Amino acid sequence: CASSFQMRSGAYEQYF.

V gene TRBV2 combines with J gene TRBJ1-5; D is possibly TRBD1 (6 bases). V was pared by 5 bases and J by 10 bases, with 12 bases between. This CDR3 is built from 12 residues. Germline CDR1 is SNHLY and CDR2 is FYNNEI. The DNA of the CDR3 is TGTGCCAGCAGTTATACAGGGATACCCCAGCATTTT. This encodes CASSYTGIPQHF.

The V and J genes are TRBV5-4 and TRBJ2-1; 8 bases map to TRBD2. CDR1 and CDR2 (germline): SGHNT, YYREEE (reference sequence). This CDR3 is 16 amino acids long. V was clipped by 6 bases and J by 6 bases; unmatched bases: 14. In nucleotides, the CDR3 is TGTGCCAGCACGGGGAAACCGGGACTAGTAACCAATGAGCAGTTCTTC. Protein: CASTGKPGLVTNEQFF.

A few counts support this clone. The chain joins TRBV7-2 to TRBJ2-5; 10 nucleotides match TRBD2. This CDR3 is 14 amino acids long. With 6 bases clipped from V and 5 bases from J, the junction kept 6 bases outside the gene matches. CDR1 and CDR2 from the germline V gene are SGHTA and FQGNSA. The DNA of the CDR3 is TGTGCCAGCAGGCCCGGGACTAGCGTGGAGACCCAGTACTTC. This gives the protein CASRPGTSVETQYF.

The chain couples TRBV30 to TRBJ2-7; TRBD1 matches at 7 bases. The V gene end was trimmed by 5 bases and the J gene end by 4 bases; junction bases not matched to a gene: 2. The CDR3 loop spans 11 amino acids. Germline V gives CDR1 GTSNPN, CDR2 SVGIG (reference sequence). The CDR3 DNA reads TGTGCCTGGCAACAGGGGTACGAGCAGTACTTC. Protein sequence: CAWQQGYEQYF.

This clone has more than one count but fewer than ten. The chain carries TRBV2 and TRBJ1-1, with D unresolved. This CDR3 comprises 12 residues. V lost 7 bases and J 5 bases, leaving 11 bases between the germline ends. Germline V gives CDR1 SNHLY, CDR2 FYNNEI. The DNA for the CDR3 is TGTGCCAGCATACGGCGCTTGACTGAAGCTTTCTTT. Its protein is CASIRRLTEAFF.

Only a few counts were recorded for this clone. The DNA for the CDR3 is TGTGCCAGCAGGAGCCCTAATACAGACGAAGCTTTCTTT. As protein: CASRSPNTDEAFF. The chain joins TRBV7-2 to TRBJ1-1; D is ambiguous. The germline V and J ends were trimmed by 6 bases and 8 bases, with 16 bases remaining between them. This CDR3 has 13 residues. The germline gives CDR1 SGHTA, CDR2 FQGNSA.

This rearrangement joins TRBV6-6 to TRBJ1-5; no clear D. Trimming took off 0 bases at V and 0 bases at J, with 3 bases between the two ends. This CDR3 comprises 14 residues. Per the germline V gene, CDR1 is MNHNY and CDR2 is SVGAGI (reference sequence). Here the CDR3 DNA reads TGTGCCAGCAGTTACTCGAGTAGCAATCAGCCCCAGCATTTT. Protein product: CASSYSSSNQPQHF.

This chain joins TRBV5-4 and TRBJ2-5, with 12 bases aligning to TRBD2. Per germline, CDR1 SGHNT and CDR2 YYREEE (reference sequence). J lost 5 bases, V lost 4 bases, and 6 bases had no gene match. The CDR3 spans 15 residues. The CDR3 DNA reads TGTGCCAGCAGCCCGCCTCTAGCGGGGGGGGAGACCCAGTACTTC. Amino acids: CASSPPLAGGETQYF.

To note about this clone: One end of the junction varies from germline; a read error may be responsible. The J gene is TRBJ1-5, the V gene TRBV19; D not certain. CDR3 length: 13 amino acids. CDR1 is LNHDA and CDR2 is SQIVND in the germline V gene (reference sequence). The CDR3 nucleotides are TGTGCCAGTAGTATAGAACTCGGACTTAGGCAGAATTTT. This sequence encodes CASSIELGLRQNF.

The chain is built from TRBV29-1 and TRBJ2-7, with 9 bases identical to TRBD1. The J segment lost 9 bases and the V segment lost 7 bases, leaving 7 bases of the junction unmatched. Germline CDR1 SQVTM, CDR2 ANQGSEA. This CDR3 region has 11 residues. CDR3 DNA sequence: TGCAGCGGGGGGACAGGGTCCGTGCAGTACTTC. Protein product: CSGGTGSVQYF.

V usage is TRBV5-1 and J usage is TRBJ2-4; TRBD2 matches at 11 bases. Trimming removed 4 bases from V and 12 bases from J; junction bases left unmatched: 15. The germline CDR1 and CDR2 sequences are SGHRS and YFSETQ. This CDR3 is built from 16 residues. CDR3 nucleotides: TGCGCCAGCAGCGCGACTAGCGGGGTTCACACGACAGCTCAGTACTTC. Amino acid sequence: CASSATSGVHTTAQYF.

The genes are TRBV4-2 and TRBJ2-1; maybe TRBD2 (6 bases). With 2 bases removed from V and 7 bases from J, the gap between germline ends came to 12 bases. Germline V gene lookup returns CDR1 LGHNA and CDR2 YNFKEQ. This CDR3 is built from 14 residues. The CDR3 loop is CASSQSGTLNEQFF. In nucleotides, the CDR3 is TGTGCCAGCAGCCAATCCGGGACTCTTAATGAGCAGTTCTTC.

The chain couples TRBV5-4 to TRBJ2-5; 9 bases are a match to TRBD1. The junction had 1 base not matched to a gene; V was cut back by 4 bases and J by 3 bases. CDR1 and CDR2 from the germline V gene are SGHNT and YYREEE (reference sequence). This CDR3 spans 13 amino acids. The chain's CDR3 is CASSRTGEETQYF. The CDR3 DNA follows: TGTGCCAGCAGCCGGACAGGGGAAGAGACCCAGTACTTC.

This clone was seen a handful of times. This chain connects TRBV10-3 to TRBJ2-7, with D unresolved. Germline loops: CDR1 ENHRY, CDR2 SYGVKD. Trimming pared 3 bases from V and 2 bases from J, leaving 11 bases between. The CDR3 has 14 residues. The CDR3 region is CAISDGLAPYEQYF. CDR3 nucleotides: TGTGCCATCAGTGACGGGCTGGCCCCCTACGAGCAGTACTTC.

This clone was seen only once. J is TRBJ2-2 and V is TRBV10-3; D possibly matches TRBD1 or TRBD2 (5 bases each). This CDR3 comprises 14 residues. V gave up 10 bases and J gave up 4 bases, with 16 bases separating them. Germline CDR1 ENHRY, CDR2 SYGVKD. CDR3: CATADGTPTGELFF. CDR3 nucleotides: TGTGCCACGGCGGACGGGACCCCCACCGGGGAGCTGTTTTTT.

In this sample, this clone turned up a few times. This chain links TRBV5-6 with TRBJ2-1, with 9 bases identical to TRBD1. The CDR3 length is 14 residues. The junction had 8 bases not matched to a gene; V was cut back by 3 bases and J by 10 bases. CDR1 SGHDT and CDR2 YYEEEE come from the germline V gene. The CDR3 here is CASSSPGQGREQFF. The CDR3 nucleotides read TGTGCCAGCAGCTCGCCGGGACAGGGTCGAGAGCAGTTCTTC.

V gene TRBV7-9 combines with J gene TRBJ2-2, with TRBD1 identical over 7 bases. The CDR3 extends over 16 amino acids. The V segment lost 2 bases and the J segment 2 bases; nucleotides outside the gene matches: 5. CDR1 and CDR2 (germline): SEHNR, FQNEAQ (reference sequence). The CDR3 region is CASSLPGQINTGELFF. CDR3 nucleotides: TGTGCCAGCAGCTTACCGGGACAGATTAACACCGGGGAGCTGTTTTTT.

This rearrangement joins TRBV4-3 to TRBJ2-3, with 10 nucleotides matching TRBD1. The CDR3 runs to 16 residues. The J segment lost 0 bases and the V segment lost 2 bases, leaving 2 bases of the junction unmatched. Germline CDR1 is LGHNA and CDR2 is YSLEER. The CDR3 nucleotides are TGCGCCAGCAGCCAACGACAGGGGGCTAGCACAGATACGCAGTATTTT. Translated, it gives CASSQRQGASTDTQYF.

The chain employs TRBV5-6 and TRBJ2-7; maybe TRBD1 (5 bases). The CDR3 is made up of 13 amino acids. The germline V gene encodes CDR1 SGHDT and CDR2 YYEEEE. V gave up 3 bases and J gave up 1 base, with 8 bases separating them. Here the CDR3 reads CASSYRISYEQYF. For the CDR3, the DNA is TGTGCCAGCAGCTACAGGATTTCCTACGAGCAGTACTTC. Together with reference TRBV5-6 and TRBJ2-7, the CDR3 gives the full variable domain: DAGVTQSPTHLIKTRGQQVTLRCSPKSGHDTVSWYQQALGQGPQFIFQYYEEEERQRGNFPDRFSGHQFPNYSSELNVNALLLGDSALYLCASSYRISYEQYFGPGTRLTVT.

The chain carries TRBV25-1 and TRBJ1-6, with TRBD1 matching 8 bases. With V trimmed by 4 bases and J by 7 bases, 0 bases remained unmatched. The CDR3 consists of 13 residues. Germline lookup yields CDR1 MGHDK and CDR2 SYGVNS. CDR3 DNA sequence: TGTGCCAGCAGTGGACAGGGGAATTCACCCCTCCACTTT. Translated: CASSGQGNSPLHF.

The sample holds a few counts of this clone. A read error may account for a junction end that differs from germline. V usage is TRBV5-1 and J usage is TRBJ1-1; D gene unclear. CDR3 length equals 13 residues. Germline CDR1 and CDR2: SGHRS and YFSETQ. The CDR3 reads CASRFERNTEAFF. In DNA, the CDR3 is TGCGCCAGCCGCTTCGAAAGGAACACTGAAGCTTTCTTT.